This T cell receptor (beta chain) originates from a study of blood T cell repertoires in COVID-19. Overall study context: Acute and convalescent COVID-19 specimens originated in the United States, Italy and Spain.

From germline, CDR1 is SNHLY and CDR2 FYNNEI. CDR3 length: 16 residues. V lost 4 bases to trimming and J lost 2 bases, with 18 bases between them. Repertoires were generated with immunoSEQ multiplex PCR, while TCRdb's copy carries only in-frame clones and drops some. The table lists 120,000 to 150,000 clones, more than 65% of them singletons. This sequence was found in a man older than 75 with acute or convalescent COVID-19. Input material: peripheral blood. This rearrangement joins TRBV2 to TRBJ2-7, with a weak D call TRBD2 (6 bases). CDR3 protein: CASSGGGKTGTYEQYF. For the CDR3, the DNA is TGTGCCAGCAGTGGAGGAGGGAAGACGGGGACCTACGAGCAGTACTTC.